The clone carrying this T cell receptor (beta chain) was detected ten times or more. The TCR beta CDR3 regions underwent amplification using RNA transcripts as the source. TCR CDR3 regions were first amplified by RT-PCR with HTBI primers. TCRdb redid the calling of the multiplex PCR reads with MiXCR, one entry per CDR3 protein. The table shows 460,000 or so distinct CDR3 sequences, with approximately 14% occurring only once. The data belong to a study of T cells in Graves' hyperthyroidism and ophthalmopathy. Diagnosis of hyperthyroidism was new in patients aged 18 to 65, and its duration was under 2 months. This CDR3 contains 17 residues. Trimming removed 0 bases from V and 2 bases from J, with 19 bases in between. Germline values: CDR1 DFQATT, CDR2 SNEGSKA (reference sequence).

V gene TRBV20-1 combines with J gene TRBJ1-1; tentatively, D is TRBD1 (6 bases). Sequencing was done on a sample of blood. The source of this sequence is a woman aged 18-29 years with Graves' hyperthyroidism. CDR3 region: CSARDSLRGTSNTEAFF. CDR3 nucleotides: TGCAGTGCTAGAGATTCGCTCCGGGGGACATCTAACACTGAAGCTTTCTTT.